The sequence of this T cell receptor (beta chain) was determined in a study of CXCR3-negative and CXCR3-positive naive CD8 T cells. Broader study findings: Compared with CXCR3-negative naive cells, CXCR3-positive naive cells showed more hydrophobic TRB CDR3s.

The TRB cDNA libraries were prepared by 5' RACE with UMI labels. Using the 5' RACE reads, TCRdb records one entry per CDR3 protein without DNA. This listing includes 100,000 to 150,000 distinct CDR3 sequences. In the case of this clonotype: Antigen specificity is unknown.

This receptor was identified in a human donor in good health. Some clones in this sample may be carry-over from other donors' samples. The sample comprised naive CXCR3+ CD8+ T cells from blood. Subset described: CD45RO-CCR7+CD27+CD95- naive CD8+ T cells expressing CXCR3 (TNR3+).

CDR3 protein: CASSSPDRVGTEAFF. J is TRBJ1-1 and V is TRBV12-3 or TRBV12-4; checking the TCRdb D call of TRBD1 is not possible without DNA. CDR3 size: 15 residues.